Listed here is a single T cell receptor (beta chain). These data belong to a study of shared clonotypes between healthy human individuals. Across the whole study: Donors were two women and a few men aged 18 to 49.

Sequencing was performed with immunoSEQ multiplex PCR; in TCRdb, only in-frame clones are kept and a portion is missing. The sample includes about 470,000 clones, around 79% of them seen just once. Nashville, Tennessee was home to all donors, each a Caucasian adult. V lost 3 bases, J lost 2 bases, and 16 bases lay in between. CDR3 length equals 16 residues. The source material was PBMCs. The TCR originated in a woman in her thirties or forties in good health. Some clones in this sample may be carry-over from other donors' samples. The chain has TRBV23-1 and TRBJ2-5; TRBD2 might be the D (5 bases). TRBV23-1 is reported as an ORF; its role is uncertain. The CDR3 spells CASSHPMDLIQETQYF. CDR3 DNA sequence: TGCGCCAGCAGTCACCCGATGGACTTGATACAAGAGACCCAGTACTTC.